A selection of T cell receptor beta chains follows, all from one sample in a study of CD8 T cells in ankylosing spondylitis. TCRdb recomputed calls from the 5' RACE reads with MiXCR, one row per CDR3 protein. The sample shows under 300,000 distinct CDR3 sequences, 7.5% to 9% of them seen only once. The sequencing input was blood, either unsorted or a sorted T cell fraction (not recorded which). The receptors shown here come from a male donor with ankylosing spondylitis or in good health (not recorded which). CDR3s include the opening cysteine and the closing phenylalanine or tryptophan. The order of the fields is D gene, J gene, V gene, clone size, CDR3 protein, CDR3 DNA. A D gene is named only where the DNA matches it firmly. Clone size, where shown, is once, few, many, or a class for clones that have expanded.

d_call: TRBD2; j_call: TRBJ2-7; v_call: TRBV6-5; clone_size: few; cdr3_aa: CASSYDLAGDIYEQYF; cdr3_nt: TGTGCCAGCAGTTACGATCTAGCGGGGGACATCTACGAGCAGTACTTC
d_call: NA; j_call: TRBJ2-1; v_call: TRBV20-1; clone_size: many; cdr3_aa: CSARDPFGGGYEQFF; cdr3_nt: TGCAGTGCTAGAGATCCCTTTGGGGGAGGCTATGAGCAGTTCTTC
d_call: NA; j_call: TRBJ1-6; v_call: TRBV11-2; clone_size: many; cdr3_aa: CASSPGRVGNSPLHF; cdr3_nt: TGTGCCAGCAGCCCCGGCCGTGTGGGGAATTCACCCCTCCACTTT
d_call: NA; j_call: TRBJ1-2; v_call: TRBV6-5; clone_size: few; cdr3_aa: CASSYSQGNVYGYTF; cdr3_nt: TGTGCCAGCAGTTACTCTCAGGGGAACGTCTATGGCTACACCTTC
d_call: NA; j_call: TRBJ2-7; v_call: TRBV20-1; clone_size: NA; cdr3_aa: CSASRGLNYEQYF; cdr3_nt: TGCAGTGCTAGTAGGGGACTCAACTACGAGCAGTACTTC
d_call: NA; j_call: TRBJ2-5; v_call: TRBV12-3/TRBV12-4; clone_size: many; cdr3_aa: CASSTKETQYF; cdr3_nt: TGTGCCAGCAGTACTAAAGAGACCCAGTACTTC
d_call: TRBD2; j_call: TRBJ2-7; v_call: TRBV2; clone_size: few; cdr3_aa: CASSGEGYEQYF; cdr3_nt: TGTGCCAGCAGTGGGGAGGGCTACGAGCAGTACTTC
d_call: NA; j_call: TRBJ1-2; v_call: TRBV6-5; clone_size: many; cdr3_aa: CASSYSMRGAGGGYTF; cdr3_nt: TGTGCCAGCAGTTACTCGATGAGAGGCGCTGGGGGCGGCTACACCTTC
d_call: TRBD2; j_call: TRBJ2-5; v_call: TRBV27; clone_size: many; cdr3_aa: CASSFGRGDRVQYF; cdr3_nt: TGTGCCAGCAGTTTTGGGCGGGGGGACCGTGTCCAGTACTTC
d_call: NA; j_call: TRBJ2-5; v_call: TRBV19; clone_size: NA; cdr3_aa: CASSIPSRTETQYF; cdr3_nt: TGTGCCAGTAGTATCCCCTCTAGGACGGAGACCCAGTACTTC
d_call: NA; j_call: TRBJ2-3; v_call: TRBV12-3/TRBV12-4; clone_size: many; cdr3_aa: CASSTGPGDTQYF; cdr3_nt: TGTGCCAGCAGTACGGGGCCCGGGGATACGCAGTATTTT
d_call: NA; j_call: TRBJ1-4; v_call: TRBV10-3; clone_size: many; cdr3_aa: CAISAAPGQRNEKLFF; cdr3_nt: TGTGCCATCAGTGCGGCTCCTGGACAGCGTAATGAAAAACTGTTTTTT
d_call: NA; j_call: TRBJ2-2; v_call: TRBV24-1; clone_size: many; cdr3_aa: CATSALGGRTNTGELFF; cdr3_nt: TGTGCCACCAGTGCCCTGGGGGGCAGGACGAACACCGGGGAGCTGTTTTTT
d_call: NA; j_call: TRBJ2-7; v_call: TRBV29-1; clone_size: NA; cdr3_aa: CSVEVVGRAYEQYF; cdr3_nt: TGCAGCGTTGAAGTGGTGGGGCGCGCCTACGAGCAGTACTTC
d_call: NA; j_call: TRBJ2-7; v_call: TRBV9; clone_size: NA; cdr3_aa: CASSAGTATYEQYF; cdr3_nt: TGTGCCAGCAGCGCCGGGACCGCGACCTACGAGCAGTACTTC
d_call: TRBD2; j_call: TRBJ2-3; v_call: TRBV20-1; clone_size: many; cdr3_aa: CSARASSGGADTQYF; cdr3_nt: TGCAGTGCTAGAGCCTCTAGCGGGGGGGCAGATACGCAGTATTTT
d_call: NA; j_call: TRBJ1-6; v_call: TRBV5-5; clone_size: many; cdr3_aa: CASSLATGRINSPLHF; cdr3_nt: TGTGCCAGCAGCTTGGCCACGGGACGGATTAATTCACCCCTCCACTTT
d_call: TRBD1; j_call: TRBJ1-5; v_call: TRBV7-6; clone_size: many; cdr3_aa: CASSPRTGDTINSNQPQHF; cdr3_nt: TGTGCCAGCAGCCCTCGGACAGGGGACACAATAAATAGCAATCAGCCCCAGCATTTT
d_call: NA; j_call: TRBJ2-3; v_call: TRBV7-9; clone_size: NA; cdr3_aa: CASSEWGEDTQYF; cdr3_nt: TGTGCCAGCAGCGAGTGGGGAGAGGATACGCAGTATTTT
d_call: NA; j_call: TRBJ2-2; v_call: TRBV24-1; clone_size: many; cdr3_aa: CATSQSPRVTGELFF; cdr3_nt: TGTGCCACCAGTCAGTCACCCAGGGTCACCGGGGAGCTGTTTTTT
d_call: NA; j_call: TRBJ1-2; v_call: TRBV5-6; clone_size: once; cdr3_aa: CASSLPGIGYTF; cdr3_nt: TGTGCCAGCAGCTTGCCGGGGATCGGCTACACCTTC
d_call: NA; j_call: TRBJ2-1; v_call: TRBV24-1; clone_size: many; cdr3_aa: CATSDPGLHPYNEQFF; cdr3_nt: TGTGCCACCAGTGATCCCGGACTCCATCCATACAATGAGCAGTTCTTC
d_call: TRBD1; j_call: TRBJ2-7; v_call: TRBV15; clone_size: few; cdr3_aa: CATSGGLRQGYYEQYF; cdr3_nt: TGTGCCACCAGCGGTGGATTGCGACAGGGCTACTACGAGCAGTACTTC
d_call: NA; j_call: TRBJ1-2; v_call: TRBV29-1; clone_size: many; cdr3_aa: CSVEHYQGEGYTF; cdr3_nt: TGCAGCGTTGAACACTACCAAGGGGAAGGCTACACCTTC
d_call: TRBD1; j_call: TRBJ1-4; v_call: TRBV7-8; clone_size: many; cdr3_aa: CASSRGQGVPNEKLFF; cdr3_nt: TGTGCCAGCAGCAGGGGACAGGGGGTCCCTAATGAAAAACTGTTTTTT
d_call: NA; j_call: TRBJ2-1; v_call: TRBV20-1; clone_size: many; cdr3_aa: CSARGPSVEQFF; cdr3_nt: TGCAGTGCTAGGGGGCCCTCGGTGGAGCAGTTCTTC
d_call: NA; j_call: TRBJ1-1; v_call: TRBV6-5; clone_size: many; cdr3_aa: CASSYLDSSEAFF; cdr3_nt: TGTGCCAGCAGTTACTTGGACAGTTCGGAAGCTTTCTTT
d_call: TRBD1; j_call: TRBJ1-2; v_call: TRBV10-3; clone_size: many; cdr3_aa: CAIRGTDYGYTF; cdr3_nt: TGTGCCATCAGGGGGACAGACTATGGCTACACCTTC
d_call: NA; j_call: TRBJ2-5; v_call: TRBV12-3/TRBV12-4; clone_size: many; cdr3_aa: CASKEGEETQYF; cdr3_nt: TGTGCCAGCAAAGAGGGTGAGGAGACCCAGTACTTC
d_call: TRBD2; j_call: TRBJ2-1; v_call: TRBV18; clone_size: many; cdr3_aa: CASSPLGREMSEQFF; cdr3_nt: TGTGCCAGCTCACCTTTGGGGCGGGAGATGAGTGAGCAGTTCTTC